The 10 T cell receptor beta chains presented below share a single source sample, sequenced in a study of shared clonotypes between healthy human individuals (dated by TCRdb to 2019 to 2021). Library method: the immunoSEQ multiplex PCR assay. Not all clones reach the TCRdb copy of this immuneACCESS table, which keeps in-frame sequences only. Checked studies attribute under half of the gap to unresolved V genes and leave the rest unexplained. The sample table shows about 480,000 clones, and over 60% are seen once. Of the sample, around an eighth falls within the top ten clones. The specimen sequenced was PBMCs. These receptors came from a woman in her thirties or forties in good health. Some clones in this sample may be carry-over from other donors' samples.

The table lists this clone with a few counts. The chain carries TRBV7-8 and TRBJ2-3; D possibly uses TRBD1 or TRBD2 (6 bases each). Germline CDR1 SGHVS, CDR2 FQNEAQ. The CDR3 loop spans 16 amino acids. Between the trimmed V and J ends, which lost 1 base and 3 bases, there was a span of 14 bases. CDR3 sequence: CASSLGTLGGTDTQYF. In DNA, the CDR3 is TGTGCCAGCAGCTTAGGGACCCTAGGGGGGACAGATACGCAGTATTTT.

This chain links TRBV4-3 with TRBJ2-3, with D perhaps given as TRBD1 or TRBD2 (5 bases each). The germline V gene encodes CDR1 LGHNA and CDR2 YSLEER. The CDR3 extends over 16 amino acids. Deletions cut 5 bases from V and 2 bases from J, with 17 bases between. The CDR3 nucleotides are TGCGCCAGCAGCAGCATGAGGGACCCCAACACAGATACGCAGTATTTT. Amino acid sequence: CASSSMRDPNTDTQYF.

The CDR3, as DNA: TGTGCCAGCAGCCAAGTTGCAGGGATCGGCGAGCAGTACTTC. It translates to CASSQVAGIGEQYF. The rearrangement links TRBV4-2 to TRBJ2-7; maybe TRBD1 (5 bases). The CDR3 is 14 residues long. V was pared by 1 base and J by 6 bases, with 13 bases between. CDR1 and CDR2 from the germline V gene are LGHNA and YNFKEQ.

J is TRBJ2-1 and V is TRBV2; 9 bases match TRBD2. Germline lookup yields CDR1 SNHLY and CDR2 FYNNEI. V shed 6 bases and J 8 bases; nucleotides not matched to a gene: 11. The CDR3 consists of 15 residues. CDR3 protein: CASSPGTSRPDEQFF. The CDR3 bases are TGTGCCAGCAGCCCAGGGACTAGCCGGCCCGATGAGCAGTTCTTC.

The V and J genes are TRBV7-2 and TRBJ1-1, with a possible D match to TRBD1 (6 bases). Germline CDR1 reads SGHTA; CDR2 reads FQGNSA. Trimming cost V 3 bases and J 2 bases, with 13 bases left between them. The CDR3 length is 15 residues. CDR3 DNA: TGTGCCAGCAGCTTGGTGGGGGCGCCTAACACTGAAGCTTTCTTT. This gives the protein CASSLVGAPNTEAFF.

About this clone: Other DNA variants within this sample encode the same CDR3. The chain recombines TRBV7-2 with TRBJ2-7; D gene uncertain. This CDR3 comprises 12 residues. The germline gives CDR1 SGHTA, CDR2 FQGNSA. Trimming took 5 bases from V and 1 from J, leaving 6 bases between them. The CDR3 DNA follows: TGTGCCAGCAGCCAACGGTCCTACGAGCAGTACTTC. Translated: CASSQRSYEQYF.

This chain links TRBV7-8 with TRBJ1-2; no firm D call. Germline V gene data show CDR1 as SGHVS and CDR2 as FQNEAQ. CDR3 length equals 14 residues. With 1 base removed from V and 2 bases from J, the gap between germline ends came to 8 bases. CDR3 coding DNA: TGTGCCAGCAGCTTAGGGCAGACGAACTATGGCTACACCTTC. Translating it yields CASSLGQTNYGYTF. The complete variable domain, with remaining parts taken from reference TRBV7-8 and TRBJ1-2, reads GAGVSQSPRYKVAKRGQDVALRCDPISGHVSLFWYQQALGQGPEFLTYFQNEAQLDKSGLPSDRFFAERPEGSVSTLKIQRTQQEDSAVYLCASSLGQTNYGYTFGSGTRLTVV.

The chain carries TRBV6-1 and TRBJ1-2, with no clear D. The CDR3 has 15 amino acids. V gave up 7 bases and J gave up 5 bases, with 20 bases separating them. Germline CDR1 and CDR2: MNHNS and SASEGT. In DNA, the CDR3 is TGTGCCAGCACCCGCACGGGTCGCGAGGAATATGGCTACACCTTC. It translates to CASTRTGREEYGYTF.

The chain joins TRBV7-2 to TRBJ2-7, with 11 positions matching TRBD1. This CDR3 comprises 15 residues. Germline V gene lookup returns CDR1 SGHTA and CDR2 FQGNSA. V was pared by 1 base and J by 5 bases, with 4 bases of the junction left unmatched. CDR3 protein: CASSLVGTGGDEQYF. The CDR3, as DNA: TGTGCCAGCAGCTTAGTTGGGACAGGGGGTGACGAGCAGTACTTC.

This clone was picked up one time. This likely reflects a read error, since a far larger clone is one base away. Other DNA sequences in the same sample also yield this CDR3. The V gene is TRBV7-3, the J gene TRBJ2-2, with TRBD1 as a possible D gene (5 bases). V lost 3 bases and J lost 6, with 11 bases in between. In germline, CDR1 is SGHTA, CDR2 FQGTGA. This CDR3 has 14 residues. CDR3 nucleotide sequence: TGTGCCAGCAGCTTGTCAGGGCGGTCCGGGGAGCTGTTTTTT. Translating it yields CASSLSGRSGELFF.